This TCR beta chain originates from a study of cytomegalovirus exposure and HLA in healthy donors. Broader study findings: Other equally common chains were less clonally expanded than HLA-associated TCR beta chains, a later analysis showed.

About this clone: The antigen remains undetermined.

In the PCR, 60 Vbeta and 13 Jbeta primers were used. Sequencing used immunoSEQ multiplex PCR; TCRdb keeps in-frame clones, though not all of them. The sample consists of under 200,000 clones, approximately 70% of them appearing once. The V and J ends lost 6 bases and 5 bases, in that order; junction bases with no gene match: 3. CDR3 length equals 15 residues. Germline V gene data show CDR1 as ENHRY and CDR2 as SYGVKD. V is TRBV10-3 and J is TRBJ2-2; 13 bases match TRBD2. Sequenced material: PBMCs. The origin of this receptor is a woman in her twenties or thirties in good health and CMV-seronegative. CDR3 sequence reads: CAIRWTSGGTGELFF. The DNA of the CDR3 is TGTGCCATCAGATGGACTAGCGGGGGTACCGGGGAGCTGTTTTTT.